This passage covers 27 T cell receptor beta chains from one sample sequenced in a study of blood T cell repertoires in COVID-19. Sequencing used immunoSEQ multiplex PCR; TCRdb keeps in-frame clones, though not all of them. The top ten hold less than 9.5% of the sample, which has hundreds of thousands of clones, roughly 89% seen once. The sample was peripheral blood. The receptors were gathered from a woman in her forties or fifties with COVID-19, enrolled during active disease.

The chain carries TRBV5-1 and TRBJ2-3, with D tentatively TRBD2 (7 bases). The germline V gene has CDR1 SGHRS and CDR2 YFSETQ. The CDR3 covers 13 residues. Trimming removed 2 bases from V and 7 bases from J, with 11 bases in between. CDR3: CASSLGGVYTQYF. The CDR3 DNA sequence: TGCGCCAGCAGCTTAGGGGGGGTATATACGCAGTATTTT.

V gene TRBV25-1 combines with J gene TRBJ2-2; D may be TRBD1 (5 bases). Germline CDR1 reads MGHDK; CDR2 reads SYGVNS. The V end lost 5 bases, the J end lost 0 bases, and 13 bases lay between the germline ends. The CDR3 is 16 residues long. CDR3 protein: CASSYQGFANTGELFF. CDR3 nucleotide sequence: TGTGCCAGCAGTTATCAGGGATTCGCGAACACCGGGGAGCTGTTTTTT.

The chain couples TRBV5-5 to TRBJ1-1; 9 bases match TRBD1. This CDR3 region has 15 residues. Germline V lookup: CDR1 SGHKS, CDR2 YYEKEE (reference sequence). Trimming at V came to 0 bases and at J to 7 bases, leaving 7 bases not matched to a gene. The CDR3 here is CASSLVGQGAGEAFF. CDR3 in DNA: TGTGCCAGCAGCTTGGTGGGACAGGGTGCGGGTGAAGCTTTCTTT. Filled out from reference TRBV5-5 and TRBJ1-1, the complete variable domain reads DAGVTQSPTHLIKTRGQQVTLRCSPISGHKSVSWYQQVLGQGPQFIFQYYEKEERGRGNFPDRFSARQFPNYSSELNVNALLLGDSALYLCASSLVGQGAGEAFFGQGTRLTVV.

The chain is built from TRBV28 and TRBJ1-4; 9 bases line up with TRBD1. The length of the CDR3 is 16 residues. Trimming took 5 bases from V and 8 from J; bases not matched to a gene: 12. CDR1 and CDR2 from the germline V gene are MDHEN and SYDVKM. CDR3 sequence: CASSPPRTGGWEKLFF. CDR3 nucleotides: TGTGCCAGCAGTCCCCCCCGCACAGGGGGCTGGGAAAAACTGTTTTTT.

The chain has TRBV5-5 and TRBJ1-1, with unresolved D. The CDR3 length is 15 residues. V lost 2 bases and J 1 base, leaving 12 bases between the germline ends. The germline CDR1 and CDR2 sequences are SGHKS and YYEKEE (reference sequence). CDR3: CASSFPLRGNTEAFF. The CDR3 bases are TGTGCCAGCAGCTTCCCCCTCCGGGGGAACACTGAAGCTTTCTTT. The whole variable domain, filled in from reference TRBV5-5 and TRBJ1-1, reads DAGVTQSPTHLIKTRGQQVTLRCSPISGHKSVSWYQQVLGQGPQFIFQYYEKEERGRGNFPDRFSARQFPNYSSELNVNALLLGDSALYLCASSFPLRGNTEAFFGQGTRLTVV.

This clone was counted a few times. The genes are TRBV20-1 and TRBJ1-6; D might be TRBD1 (6 bases). Germline CDR1 and CDR2: DFQATT and SNEGSKA (reference sequence). CDR3 length: 11 amino acids. This CDR3 is CGAGENSPLHF. DNA for the CDR3: TGCGGAGCAGGGGAGAATTCACCCCTCCACTTT.

V is TRBV30 and J is TRBJ2-5; possible D gene TRBD2, 6 bases. The CDR3 has 14 residues. Trimming took off 1 base at V and 5 bases at J, with 14 bases between the two ends. CDR1 and CDR2 from the germline V gene are GTSNPN and SVGIG (reference sequence). The DNA for the CDR3 is TGTGCCTGGAGTGGACTAGGTCGGGGGGAGACCCAGTACTTC. Protein product: CAWSGLGRGETQYF.

The V gene is TRBV24-1, the J gene TRBJ2-7; TRBD1 matches at 9 bases. Unmatched junction bases numbered 11, after V lost 5 bases and J lost 7 bases. Germline V gives CDR1 KGHDR, CDR2 SFDVKD. This CDR3 is built from 15 residues. The CDR3 reads CATSGSQGATGEQYF. The CDR3 nucleotides read TGTGCCACCAGTGGCTCACAGGGGGCAACGGGTGAGCAGTACTTC.

This chain links TRBV30 with TRBJ1-6; D not resolved. V lost 1 base and J 10 bases, leaving 11 bases between the germline ends. The CDR3 spans 13 residues. Per germline, CDR1 GTSNPN and CDR2 SVGIG (reference sequence). The CDR3 nucleotides read TGTGCCTGGAGTGAAGCGGTCAGGTCACCCCTCCACTTT. It specifies CAWSEAVRSPLHF.

The V gene is TRBV5-1, the J gene TRBJ1-4, with 10 bases matching TRBD1. The CDR3 extends over 14 amino acids. Germline assignment: CDR1 SGHRS and CDR2 YFSETQ. Trimming cost V 4 bases and J 6 bases; bases outside gene matches: 3. The CDR3 reads CASSRGTGDEKLFF. Written as DNA, the CDR3 is TGCGCCAGCAGCCGCGGGACAGGGGATGAAAAACTGTTTTTT.

The V and J genes are TRBV5-1 and TRBJ2-1, with 7 bases matching TRBD2. Per the germline V gene, CDR1 is SGHRS and CDR2 is YFSETQ. The CDR3 contains 15 residues. Trimming removed 4 bases from V and 5 bases from J; junction bases left unmatched: 9. CDR3 DNA: TGCGCCAGCAGCCTTGGGCGCGGGGGTCACAATGAGCAGTTCTTC. This translates into CASSLGRGGHNEQFF.

DNA for the CDR3: TGTGCCAGCTCAGCCTTAACTGACAGGGTTCAGCCCCAGCATTTT. Translated, it gives CASSALTDRVQPQHF. The chain couples TRBV18 to TRBJ1-5, with TRBD1 matching 7 bases. Germline V gene lookup returns CDR1 KGHSH and CDR2 LQKENI. V shed 5 bases, J shed 6 bases, and the junction held 10 bases outside the gene matches. This CDR3 has 15 amino acids.

The chain uses TRBV5-1 and TRBJ2-3; TRBD1 aligns across 7 bases. The V and J ends lost 5 bases and 4 bases, in that order; junction bases with no gene match: 10. The CDR3 totals 15 residues. CDR1 and CDR2 from the germline V gene are SGHRS and YFSETQ. CDR3 sequence (DNA): TGCGCCAGCAGTCCCTTAGGGGGCCTCGCAGATACGCAGTATTTT. Translated, it gives CASSPLGGLADTQYF.

The rearrangement links TRBV5-1 to TRBJ1-2, with TRBD1 identical over 9 bases. The CDR3 has 15 amino acids. The trim removed 4 bases at V and 4 bases at J, leaving 8 bases unmatched. Germline lookup yields CDR1 SGHRS and CDR2 YFSETQ. In DNA form, the CDR3 reads TGCGCCAGCAGCAAGCGGACAGGGGAAGCCTATGGCTACACCTTC. Protein product: CASSKRTGEAYGYTF.

The CDR3 sequence is CASERNYREGGGTYEQYF. The CDR3 DNA reads as TGTGCCAGCGAAAGAAACTACCGGGAGGGCGGGGGTACCTACGAGCAGTACTTC. V and J are TRBV11-2 and TRBJ2-7; 8 nucleotides agree with TRBD2. Germline V gene sequence: CDR1 SGHAT, CDR2 FQNNGV. The CDR3 sequence is 18 residues long. Trimming took 8 bases from V and 2 from J; bases not matched to a gene: 20.

The chain has TRBV9 and TRBJ2-3, with 10 bases aligning to TRBD2. This CDR3 comprises 16 residues. CDR1 is SGDLS, CDR2 YYNGEE, per germline. Trimming took 3 bases from V and 4 from J; bases not matched to a gene: 8. The CDR3 coding sequence is TGTGCCAGCAGCGCCAATAGCGGGGGGATCTCAGATACGCAGTATTTT. It encodes CASSANSGGISDTQYF. Looking up the rest from reference TRBV9 and TRBJ2-3 gives the full variable domain: DSGVTQTPKHLITATGQRVTLRCSPRSGDLSVYWYQQSLDQGLQFLIQYYNGEERAKGNILERFSAQQFPDLHSELNLSSLELGDSALYFCASSANSGGISDTQYFGPGTRLTVL.

The genes are TRBV27 and TRBJ2-3; no clear D gene. Germline CDR1 and CDR2: MNHEY and SMNVEV (reference sequence). The CDR3 loop spans 11 amino acids. V was pared by 6 bases and J by 5 bases, with 6 bases between. CDR3 sequence (DNA): TGTGCCAGCAGGCTCGGAGATACGCAGTATTTT. This translates into CASRLGDTQYF.

The chain joins TRBV18 to TRBJ1-1; D gene unclear. The CDR3 has 15 residues. Between the trimmed V and J ends, which lost 1 base and 1 base, there was a span of 10 bases. Germline CDR1 and CDR2: KGHSH and LQKENI. CDR3 DNA sequence: TGTGCCAGCTCACCACAGAGGCGTTGGAACACTGAAGCTTTCTTT. Its protein is CASSPQRRWNTEAFF.

This clone was detected once. The chain is built from TRBV7-2 and TRBJ2-7, with 10 positions matching TRBD2. Per the germline V gene, CDR1 is SGHTA and CDR2 is FQGNSA. The junction had 11 bases not matched to a gene; V was cut back by 5 bases and J by 4 bases. The length of the CDR3 is 16 residues. The CDR3 DNA reads TGTGCCAGCAGCGATAAGAGAGCGGGGGGGCGGTACGAGCAGTACTTC. This encodes CASSDKRAGGRYEQYF.

This clone was observed once. At one end, the junction sequence differs from germline, possibly due to a read error. The CDR3 region has the DNA TGTGCCAGCAGTGAAATGGCGGGCCCCCATTTC. This translates into CASSEMAGPHF. This chain uses TRBV2 with TRBJ1-2, with D uncertain. CDR1 SNHLY and CDR2 FYNNEI come from the germline V gene. CDR3 length: 11 residues.

The chain joins TRBV29-1 to TRBJ2-1; 9 bases agree with TRBD1. V lost 7 bases, J lost 6 bases, and 7 bases stayed unmatched. The CDR3 spans 13 residues. The germline V gene has CDR1 SQVTM and CDR2 ANQGSEA. CDR3 in amino acids: CSAATGGGNEQFF. For the CDR3, the DNA is TGCAGCGCCGCGACAGGGGGTGGCAATGAGCAGTTCTTC.

The rearrangement links TRBV29-1 to TRBJ2-1, with 7 nucleotides matching TRBD1. With V trimmed by 4 bases and J by 0 bases, 9 bases remained unmatched. The CDR3 extends over 16 amino acids. The V gene's germline CDR1 is SQVTM and CDR2 ANQGSEA. The CDR3 region has the DNA TGCAGCGTTGGAGGGGGCGCTGTGAGCTCCTACAATGAGCAGTTCTTC. Protein: CSVGGGAVSSYNEQFF.

The chain is built from TRBV2 and TRBJ1-3, with a possible D match to TRBD1 (6 bases). The CDR3 has 15 amino acids. Germline loops: CDR1 SNHLY, CDR2 FYNNEI. The V and J ends lost 5 bases and 0 bases respectively, with 11 bases between them. The CDR3 is CASSLQGISGNTIYF. CDR3 DNA: TGTGCCAGCAGTTTACAGGGCATCTCTGGAAACACCATATATTTT.

Note on this clone: This CDR3 is also generated by other DNA sequences in the sample. This rearrangement joins TRBV9 to TRBJ2-1, with TRBD2 identical over 11 bases. Trimming at V came to 4 bases and at J to 4 bases, leaving 4 bases not matched to a gene. This CDR3 spans 15 amino acids. Germline CDR1 and CDR2: SGDLS and YYNGEE. The CDR3 DNA reads as TGTGCCAGCAGCCCCAGGACTAGCGGGTACAATGAGCAGTTCTTC. Its protein is CASSPRTSGYNEQFF.

V gene TRBV5-4 combines with J gene TRBJ1-2; TRBD1 might be the D (5 bases). The CDR3 covers 15 residues. Germline V lookup: CDR1 SGHNT, CDR2 YYREEE (reference sequence). Trimming cost V 0 bases and J 7 bases, with 16 bases left between them. For the CDR3, the DNA is TGTGCCAGCAGCTTGGCCAGACAGACGGGCCGTGGCTACACCTTC. Translating gives CASSLARQTGRGYTF.

The J gene is TRBJ1-2, the V gene TRBV27; D is unresolved. Trimming left V 3 bases short and J 0 bases short, with 5 bases between. Germline CDR1 MNHEY, CDR2 SMNVEV (reference sequence). This CDR3 region has 13 residues. The DNA of the CDR3 is TGTGCCAGCAGTTTGTCCGCTAACTATGGCTACACCTTC. Amino acid sequence: CASSLSANYGYTF.

The CDR3 DNA reads as TGTGCCTGGAGCCCCATAGTCACTAACTATGGCTACACCTTC. Its translation: CAWSPIVTNYGYTF. V and J are TRBV30 and TRBJ1-2; no clear D. The V end was cut by 3 bases, the J end by 0 bases, with 11 bases between. Looked up from germline, CDR1 is GTSNPN and CDR2 is SVGIG (reference sequence). This CDR3 has 14 residues.